Each of the 5 T cell receptor beta chains below was sequenced from the same sample in a study of shared clonotypes between healthy human individuals. Measured with immunoSEQ multiplex PCR; TCRdb has only the in-frame clones, and not every one. This table has fewer than 850,000 clones, around 91% appearing once. The sample taken for sequencing was memory CD8+ T cells from PBMCs. Specified subset: CD45RO+ cells pooled with CCR7-negative TemRA cells. The receptors were sampled from a man younger than 35 in good health. Some clones in this sample may be carry-over from other donors' samples.

This sequence joins TRBV2 and TRBJ2-3, with D tentatively TRBD1 or TRBD2 (5 bases each). Deletions cut 1 base from V and 0 bases from J, with 14 bases between. The CDR3 runs to 17 residues. Germline loops: CDR1 SNHLY, CDR2 FYNNEI. The CDR3: CASSEGYRDPSTDTQYF. Here the CDR3 DNA reads TGTGCCAGCAGTGAAGGTTACCGGGACCCCAGCACAGATACGCAGTATTTT.

V gene TRBV10-3 combines with J gene TRBJ2-7; TRBD2 aligns across 10 bases. Germline lookup yields CDR1 ENHRY and CDR2 SYGVKD. CDR3 size: 14 residues. After removal of 5 bases from V and 4 bases from J, the junction contained 5 bases not matched to a gene. CDR3 protein: CAISLAGVSYEQYF. CDR3 DNA sequence: TGTGCCATCAGTCTAGCGGGAGTCTCTTACGAGCAGTACTTC.

This chain uses TRBV7-3 with TRBJ2-7; 8 bases align to TRBD1. The CDR3 covers 15 residues. Germline lookup yields CDR1 SGHTA and CDR2 FQGTGA. V was pared by 2 bases and J by 7 bases, with 10 bases of the junction left unmatched. The CDR3, as DNA: TGTGCCAGCAGCTTAGGGCCCGGGACAGGCAATGAGCAGTACTTC. It specifies CASSLGPGTGNEQYF.

The rearrangement uses TRBV5-4 and TRBJ2-7, with 10 bases aligning to TRBD2. Germline V CDR1 and CDR2: SGHNT, YYREEE (reference sequence). The CDR3 totals 15 residues. With 2 bases clipped from V and 7 bases from J, the junction kept 9 bases outside the gene matches. This CDR3 reads CASSFSLAGIQEQYF. CDR3 DNA sequence: TGTGCCAGCAGCTTTTCACTAGCGGGAATACAAGAGCAGTACTTC.

This chain connects TRBV27 to TRBJ2-1, with 10 nucleotides matching TRBD1. This CDR3 is built from 16 residues. Germline V gene data show CDR1 as MNHEY and CDR2 as SMNVEV (reference sequence). The V segment lost 0 bases and the J segment 11 bases; nucleotides outside the gene matches: 10. The CDR3 nucleotides read TGTGCCAGCAGTTTATCCGCAGGGACAGGGGAGGTTAAGCAGTTCTTC. Protein product: CASSLSAGTGEVKQFF.